The 4 T cell receptor beta chains presented below share a single source sample, sequenced in a study of T cells after yellow fever vaccination. TCRdb processed the 5' RACE reads anew with MiXCR; each CDR3 protein has one entry. The sample includes 350,000 to 550,000 distinct CDR3 sequences, roughly a sixth of them seen just once. The sample in question was PBMCs, obtained before the yellow fever booster vaccination. These receptors were taken from a man younger than 30 who received the YFV17D yellow fever vaccine.

The J gene is TRBJ2-5, the V gene TRBV7-9, with 7 bases fitting TRBD2. The V and J ends lost 5 bases and 4 bases, in that order; junction bases with no gene match: 1. Germline CDR1 reads SEHNR; CDR2 reads FQNEAQ (reference sequence). There are 12 residues in the CDR3. CDR3 in amino acids: CASSGGGETQYF. CDR3 sequence (DNA): TGTGCCAGCAGCGGGGGGGGAGAGACCCAGTACTTC.

At least ten counts were recorded for this clonotype. The rearrangement links TRBV29-1 to TRBJ2-1; weak D call: TRBD1 (6 bases). Between the trimmed V and J ends, which lost 7 bases and 0 bases, there was a span of 13 bases. The CDR3 spans 14 residues. Germline V gene sequence: CDR1 SQVTM, CDR2 ANQGSEA. CDR3 DNA sequence: TGCAGCGGCGGCAGGGGTCACTCCTACAATGAGCAGTTCTTC. Amino acids: CSGGRGHSYNEQFF.

The V call is TRBV5-1, the J call TRBJ2-2; 7 nucleotides agree with TRBD2. V lost 0 bases and J lost 7; bases outside the gene matches: 6. This CDR3 has 15 amino acids. From germline, CDR1 is SGHRS and CDR2 YFSETQ. The CDR3 sequence is CASSLASGEVGELFF. CDR3 nucleotide sequence: TGCGCCAGCAGCTTGGCCAGCGGGGAGGTCGGGGAGCTGTTTTTT.

The rearrangement joins TRBV20-1 to TRBJ2-2; 7 positions match TRBD1. V lost 0 bases and J lost 6; bases outside the gene matches: 7. Germline V CDR1 and CDR2: DFQATT, SNEGSKA (reference sequence). The CDR3 runs 15 residues. CDR3 nucleotide sequence: TGCAGTGCTAGAGACCGGACAGGTCTCCCCGGGGAGCTGTTTTTT. Translation: CSARDRTGLPGELFF.